The sample holds many counts of the clone carrying this TCR beta chain. Antigen: not known. Four PCR rounds used nested alpha and beta constant region primers plus the SP2 primer. Each CDR3 protein gets one entry after TCRdb re-called the 5' RACE reads with MiXCR. The sample lists tens of thousands of distinct CDR3 sequences; 5.5% to 8.5% were seen once. Trimming stripped 3 bases from V and 2 bases from J, with 17 bases between. The germline CDR1 and CDR2 sequences are DFQATT and SNEGSKA (reference sequence). The CDR3 sequence is 15 residues long. These data belong to a study of naive and memory T cell subsets. Study-wide points: This RNA-based method may be sensitive to activation-related transcript changes.

TCR cDNA received a 3' ligated oligonucleotide that carried a UMI. Whole-blood samples were around 2.5 ml of peripheral blood from healthy adult volunteers. Cells were not sorted; total RNA input targeted about 1 to 1000 ng. The V and J genes are TRBV20-1 and TRBJ2-7; D may be TRBD1 or TRBD2 (5 bases each). The TCR comes from a male donor in good health. In DNA, the CDR3 is TGCAGTGCTAGGACCGGGGCGGGCCTTACCTACGAGCAGTACTTC. It yields the protein CSARTGAGLTYEQYF.